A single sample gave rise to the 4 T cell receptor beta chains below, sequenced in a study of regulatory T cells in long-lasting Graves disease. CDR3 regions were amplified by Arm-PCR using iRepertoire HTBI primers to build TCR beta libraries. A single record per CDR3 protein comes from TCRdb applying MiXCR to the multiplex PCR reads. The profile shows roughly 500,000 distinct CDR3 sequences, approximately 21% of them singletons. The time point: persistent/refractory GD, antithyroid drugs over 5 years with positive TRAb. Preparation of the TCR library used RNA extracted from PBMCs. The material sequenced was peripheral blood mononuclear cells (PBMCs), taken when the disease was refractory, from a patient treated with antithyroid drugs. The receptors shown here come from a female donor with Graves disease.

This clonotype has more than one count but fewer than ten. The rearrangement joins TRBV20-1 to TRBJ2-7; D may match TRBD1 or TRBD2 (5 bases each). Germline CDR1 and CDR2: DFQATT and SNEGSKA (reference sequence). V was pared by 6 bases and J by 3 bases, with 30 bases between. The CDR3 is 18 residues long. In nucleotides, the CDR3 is TGCAGTGCGGAACTACCCCCCGGGGCTTTGAGGATGTACTACGAGCAGTACTTC. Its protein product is CSAELPPGALRMYYEQYF.

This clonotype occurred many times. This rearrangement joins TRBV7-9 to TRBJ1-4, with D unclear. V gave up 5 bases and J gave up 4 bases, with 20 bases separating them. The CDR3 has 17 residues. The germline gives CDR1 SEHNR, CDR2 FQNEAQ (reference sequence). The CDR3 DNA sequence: TGTGCCAGCAGCCCTCGACCGCGCGCGGCCCATAATGAAAAACTGTTTTTT. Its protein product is CASSPRPRAAHNEKLFF.

The CDR3 DNA reads as TGTGCCAGCAGGTCTGGGACGGTAAGCACCGGGGAGCTGTTTTTT. It translates to CASRSGTVSTGELFF. The gene calls are TRBV5-4 and TRBJ2-2, with D perhaps TRBD1 or TRBD2 (5 bases each). Germline V gene data show CDR1 as SGHNT and CDR2 as YYREEE (reference sequence). Trimming pared 5 bases from V and 4 bases from J, leaving 15 bases between. CDR3 length equals 15 residues.

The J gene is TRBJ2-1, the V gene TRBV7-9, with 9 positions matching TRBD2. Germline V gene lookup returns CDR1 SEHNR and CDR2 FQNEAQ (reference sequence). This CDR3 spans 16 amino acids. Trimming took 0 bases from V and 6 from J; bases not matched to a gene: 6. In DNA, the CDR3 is TGTGCCAGCAGCTTAGCGACGGGACTAGCAGCCAATGAGCAGTTCTTC. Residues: CASSLATGLAANEQFF.